The present entry profiles one T cell receptor beta chain with its context. These data come from a study of T cell responses to AZD1222 COVID-19 vaccine. Produced via immunoSEQ multiplex PCR; TCRdb's table is partial and in-frame only. The data show 140,000 to 150,000 clones, with approximately 90% seen just once and less than 4.5% held by the top ten. Unmatched junction bases numbered 7, after V lost 10 bases and J lost 0 bases. Germline V gene data show CDR1 as MNHEY and CDR2 as SMNVEV (reference sequence). This CDR3 spans 14 amino acids. The chain links TRBV27 to TRBJ2-3, with 7 nucleotides matching TRBD1. The receptor was isolated from an adult in good health. Sample: peripheral blood, taken on day 0 of AZD1222 vaccination. The CDR3 region is CANRTGQSTDTQYF. In DNA, the CDR3 is TGTGCCAACCGCACGGGACAGAGCACAGATACGCAGTATTTT.